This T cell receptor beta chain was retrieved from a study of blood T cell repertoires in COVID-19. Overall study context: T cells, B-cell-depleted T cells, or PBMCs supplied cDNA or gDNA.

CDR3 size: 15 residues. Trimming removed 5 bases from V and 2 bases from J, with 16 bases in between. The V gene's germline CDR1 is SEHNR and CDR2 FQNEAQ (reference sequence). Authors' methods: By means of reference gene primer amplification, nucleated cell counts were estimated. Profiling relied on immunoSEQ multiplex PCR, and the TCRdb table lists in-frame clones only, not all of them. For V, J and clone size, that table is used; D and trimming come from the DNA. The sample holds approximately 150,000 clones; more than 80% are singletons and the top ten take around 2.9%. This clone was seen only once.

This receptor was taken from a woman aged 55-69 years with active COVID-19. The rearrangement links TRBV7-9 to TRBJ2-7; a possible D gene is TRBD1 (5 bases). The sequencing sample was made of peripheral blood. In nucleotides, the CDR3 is TGTGCCAGCAGCGGCCCTGGACACCCTGCCTACGAGCAGTACTTC. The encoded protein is CASSGPGHPAYEQYF.